This record covers a single T cell receptor (beta chain). Antigen unknown. After removal of 7 bases from V and 4 bases from J, the junction contained 8 bases not matched to a gene. The CDR3 is made up of 14 amino acids. Hyperthyroidism patients were newly diagnosed, had disease duration under 2 months, and were aged 18 to 65 years. The data were obtained in a study of T cells in Graves' hyperthyroidism and ophthalmopathy. Study summary: Peripheral blood sampling occurred at initial diagnosis, before any treatment.

RNA transcripts yielded amplified TCR beta CDR3 regions. A set of HTBI primers served as the primers for a first-round RT-PCR of the TCR CDR3. Each CDR3 protein gets one entry after TCRdb re-called the multiplex PCR reads with MiXCR. There are about 510,000 distinct CDR3 sequences in the sample; 12% to 15% occur only once, and around 13% lies in the top ten. Study-wide results and caveats: Blood also contained most expanded thyroid clonotypes above 0.001.

The rearrangement links TRBV12-3 or TRBV12-4 to TRBJ1-2, with 8 bases identical to TRBD1. Sequences were obtained from blood. This receptor was obtained from a woman between 35 and 50 years old with Graves' hyperthyroidism. Here the CDR3 reads CASTWTGRLYGYTF. The CDR3 bases are TGTGCCAGCACATGGACAGGGCGGCTCTATGGCTACACCTTC.